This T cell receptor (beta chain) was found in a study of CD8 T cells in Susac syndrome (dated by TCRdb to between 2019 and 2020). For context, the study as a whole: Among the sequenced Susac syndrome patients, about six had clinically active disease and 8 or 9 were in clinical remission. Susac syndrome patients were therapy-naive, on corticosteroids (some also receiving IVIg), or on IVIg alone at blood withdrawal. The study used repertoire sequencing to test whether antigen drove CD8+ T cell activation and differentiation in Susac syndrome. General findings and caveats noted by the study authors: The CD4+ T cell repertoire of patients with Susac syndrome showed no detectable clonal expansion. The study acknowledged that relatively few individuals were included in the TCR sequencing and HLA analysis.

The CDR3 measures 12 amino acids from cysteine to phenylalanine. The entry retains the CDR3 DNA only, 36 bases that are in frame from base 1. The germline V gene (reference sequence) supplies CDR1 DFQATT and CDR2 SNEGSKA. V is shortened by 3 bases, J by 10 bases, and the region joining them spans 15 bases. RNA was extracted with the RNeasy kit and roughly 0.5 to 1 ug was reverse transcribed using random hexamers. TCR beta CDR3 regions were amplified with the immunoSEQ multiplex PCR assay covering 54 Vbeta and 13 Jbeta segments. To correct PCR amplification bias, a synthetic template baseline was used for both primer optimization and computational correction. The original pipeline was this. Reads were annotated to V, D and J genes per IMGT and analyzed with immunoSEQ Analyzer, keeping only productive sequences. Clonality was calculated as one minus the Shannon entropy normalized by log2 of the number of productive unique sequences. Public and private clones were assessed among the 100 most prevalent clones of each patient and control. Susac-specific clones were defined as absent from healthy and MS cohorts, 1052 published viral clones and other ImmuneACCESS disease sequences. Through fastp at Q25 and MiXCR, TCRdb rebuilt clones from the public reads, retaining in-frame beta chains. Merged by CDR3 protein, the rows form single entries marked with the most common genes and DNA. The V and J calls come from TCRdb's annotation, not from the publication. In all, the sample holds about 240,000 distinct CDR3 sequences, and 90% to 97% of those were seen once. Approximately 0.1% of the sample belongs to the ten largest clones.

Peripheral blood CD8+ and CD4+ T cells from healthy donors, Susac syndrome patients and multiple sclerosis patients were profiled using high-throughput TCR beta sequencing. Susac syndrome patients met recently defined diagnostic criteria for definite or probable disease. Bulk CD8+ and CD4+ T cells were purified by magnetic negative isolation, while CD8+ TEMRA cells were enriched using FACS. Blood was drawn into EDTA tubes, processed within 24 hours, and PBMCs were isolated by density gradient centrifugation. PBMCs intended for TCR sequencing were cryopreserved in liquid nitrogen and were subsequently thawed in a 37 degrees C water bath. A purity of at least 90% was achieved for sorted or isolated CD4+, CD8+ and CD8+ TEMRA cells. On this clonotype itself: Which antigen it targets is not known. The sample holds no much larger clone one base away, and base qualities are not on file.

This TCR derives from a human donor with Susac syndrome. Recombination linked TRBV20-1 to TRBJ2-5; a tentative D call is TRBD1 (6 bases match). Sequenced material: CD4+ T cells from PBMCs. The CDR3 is CSASVRNRVQYF. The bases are TGCAGTGCTAGTGTGAGAAACAGGGTCCAGTACTTC.